The rows below give T cell receptor beta chains drawn from one sample of a study of T cell changes during pregnancy in multiple sclerosis. Libraries were prepared by immunoSEQ multiplex PCR; TCRdb keeps only in-frame clonotypes and omits some of them. Of around 56,000 clones listed, about 88% are singletons. The sequencing used CD4+ T cells from peripheral blood mononuclear cells, collected in the third trimester of pregnancy. The receptors come from a female donor with multiple sclerosis, enrolled in a pregnancy study. The CDR3 runs from the conserved cysteine through the conserved F or W. Each record gives: D gene, V gene, clone size, J gene, CDR3 DNA, CDR3 protein. The D gene is left open where the match is weak. Some rows mark clone size as missing; the rest say once, few, many or name a class of expanded clone.

.	TRBV18	.	TRBJ2-1	TGTGCCAGCTCACCCGACAGGTCACAGTTCTTC	CASSPDRSQFF
.	TRBV19	few	TRBJ2-2	TGTGCCAGTAGGACAGAACAGAACACCGGGGAGCTGTTTTTT	CASRTEQNTGELFF
.	TRBV23-1	.	TRBJ1-1	TGCGCCAGCTCGGGGGTCGAAGCTTTCTTT	CASSGVEAFF
.	TRBV5-6	once	TRBJ1-1	TGTGCCAGCAGCCGGGACTTAAACACTGAAGCTTTCTTT	CASSRDLNTEAFF
.	TRBV6-5	.	TRBJ2-3	TGTGCCAGCAAGGGAGGCACAGATACGCAGTATTTT	CASKGGTDTQYF
TRBD1	TRBV29-1	.	TRBJ1-2	TGCAGCGTTGGACAGGGCCATGGCTACACCTTC	CSVGQGHGYTF
.	TRBV5-1	once	TRBJ2-5	TGCGCCAGCACGGAACCGGGACAAGAGACCCAGTACTTC	CASTEPGQETQYF
.	TRBV7-9	.	TRBJ2-2	TGTGCCAGCAGCTTCGGACAGTACACCGGGGAGCTGTTTTTT	CASSFGQYTGELFF
.	TRBV6-6	once	TRBJ2-3	TGTGCCAGCAGTTCCCTTCGGGAGTGGAAAGATACGCAGTATTTT	CASSSLREWKDTQYF
.	TRBV7-3	.	TRBJ1-6	TGTGCCAGCAGTCCCGGTAGGGCGGGAGTGAATTCACCCCTCCACTTT	CASSPGRAGVNSPLHF
.	TRBV6-5	few	TRBJ1-1	TGTGCCAGCATCAGGGTGGGTAGCACTGAAGCTTTCTTT	CASIRVGSTEAFF